This entry is about one TCR beta chain. Assay: immunoSEQ multiplex PCR; the TCRdb copy retains only in-frame clones and omits some. The repertoire holds fewer than 75,000 clones, with roughly 93% as singletons. This sample stems from a study of technical replicates of blood from a few donors. V gave up 5 bases and J gave up 4 bases, with 12 bases separating them. CDR3 length: 13 residues. Germline CDR1 SGHAT, CDR2 FQNNGV. The sequence derives from a human donor in good health. The chain couples TRBV11-2 to TRBJ2-7; no reliable D call. Sequenced input: T cells isolated from PBMCs. CDR3 loop: CASSPSDVYEQYF. Here the CDR3 DNA reads TGTGCCAGCAGCCCAAGCGACGTATACGAGCAGTACTTC.